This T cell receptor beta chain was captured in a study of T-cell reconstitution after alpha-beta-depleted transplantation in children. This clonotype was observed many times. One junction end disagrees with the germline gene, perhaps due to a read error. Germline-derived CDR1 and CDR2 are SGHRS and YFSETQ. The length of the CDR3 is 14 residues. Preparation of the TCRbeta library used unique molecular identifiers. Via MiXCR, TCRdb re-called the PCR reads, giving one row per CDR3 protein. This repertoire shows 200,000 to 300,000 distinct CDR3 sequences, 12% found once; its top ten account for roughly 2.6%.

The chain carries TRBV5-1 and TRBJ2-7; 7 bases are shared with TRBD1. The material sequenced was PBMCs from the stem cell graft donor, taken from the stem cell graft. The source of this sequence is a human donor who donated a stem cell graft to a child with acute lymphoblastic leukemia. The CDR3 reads CASTLDRNSYEQYF. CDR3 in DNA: TGCGCCAGCACCTTGGACAGGAACTCCTACGAGCAGTACTTC.